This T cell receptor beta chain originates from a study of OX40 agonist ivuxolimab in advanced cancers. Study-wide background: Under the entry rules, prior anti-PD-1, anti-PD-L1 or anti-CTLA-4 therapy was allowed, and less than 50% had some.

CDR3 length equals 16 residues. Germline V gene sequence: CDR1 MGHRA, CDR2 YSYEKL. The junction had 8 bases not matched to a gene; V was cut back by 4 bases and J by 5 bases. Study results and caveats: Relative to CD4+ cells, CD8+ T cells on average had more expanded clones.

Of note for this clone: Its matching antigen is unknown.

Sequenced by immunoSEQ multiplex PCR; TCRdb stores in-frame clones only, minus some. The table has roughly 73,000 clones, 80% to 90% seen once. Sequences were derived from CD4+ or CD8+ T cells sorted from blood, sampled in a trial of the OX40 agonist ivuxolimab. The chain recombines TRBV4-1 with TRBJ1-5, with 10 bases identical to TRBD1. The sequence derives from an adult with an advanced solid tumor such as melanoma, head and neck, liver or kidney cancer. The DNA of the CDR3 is TGCGCCAGCAGCCCCCGGGACAGGGGAGTGTATCAGCCCCAGCATTTT. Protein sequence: CASSPRDRGVYQPQHF.